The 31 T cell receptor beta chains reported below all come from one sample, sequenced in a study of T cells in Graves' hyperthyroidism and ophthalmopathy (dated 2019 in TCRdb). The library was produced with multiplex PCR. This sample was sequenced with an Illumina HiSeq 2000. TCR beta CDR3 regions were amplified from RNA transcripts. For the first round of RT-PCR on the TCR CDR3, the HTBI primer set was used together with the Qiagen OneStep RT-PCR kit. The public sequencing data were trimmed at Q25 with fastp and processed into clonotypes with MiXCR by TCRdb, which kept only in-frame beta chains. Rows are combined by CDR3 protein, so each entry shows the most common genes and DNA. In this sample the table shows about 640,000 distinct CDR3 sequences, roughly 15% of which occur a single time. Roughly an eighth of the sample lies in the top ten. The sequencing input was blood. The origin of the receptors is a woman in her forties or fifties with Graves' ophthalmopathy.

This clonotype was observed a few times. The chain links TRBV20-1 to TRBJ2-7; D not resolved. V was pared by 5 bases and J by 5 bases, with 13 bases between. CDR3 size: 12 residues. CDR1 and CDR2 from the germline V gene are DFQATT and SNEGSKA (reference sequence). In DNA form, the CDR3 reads TGCAGTGCTGAGTATTCGTCTGACGAGCAGTACTTC. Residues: CSAEYSSDEQYF.

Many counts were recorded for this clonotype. This CDR3 reads CASSSRTSGREMIDEQFF. CDR3 nucleotides: TGTGCCAGCAGCTCGAGGACTAGCGGGAGAGAAATGATCGATGAGCAGTTCTTC. The chain recombines TRBV11-3 with TRBJ2-1; 13 bases fit TRBD2. V lost 4 bases, J lost 8 bases, and 14 bases stayed unmatched. There are 18 residues in the CDR3. CDR1 is SGHNT and CDR2 is YENEEA in the germline V gene.

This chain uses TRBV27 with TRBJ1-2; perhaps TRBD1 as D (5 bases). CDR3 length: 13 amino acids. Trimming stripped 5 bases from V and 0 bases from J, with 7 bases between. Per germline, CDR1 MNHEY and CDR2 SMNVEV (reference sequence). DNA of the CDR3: TGTGCCAGCAGTGACAGTACTAACTATGGCTACACCTTC. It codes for CASSDSTNYGYTF.

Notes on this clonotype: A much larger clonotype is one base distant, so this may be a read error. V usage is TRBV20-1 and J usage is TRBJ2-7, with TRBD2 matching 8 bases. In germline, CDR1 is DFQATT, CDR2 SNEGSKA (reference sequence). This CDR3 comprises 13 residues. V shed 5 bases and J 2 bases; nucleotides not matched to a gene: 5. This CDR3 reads CSAGSGLAYEQYF. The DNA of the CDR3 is TGCAGTGCTGGATCGGGACTAGCCTACGAGCAGTACTTC.

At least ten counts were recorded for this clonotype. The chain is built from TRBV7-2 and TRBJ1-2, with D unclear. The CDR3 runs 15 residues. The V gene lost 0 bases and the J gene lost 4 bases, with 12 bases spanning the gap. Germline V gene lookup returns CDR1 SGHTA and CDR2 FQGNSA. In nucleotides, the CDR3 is TGTGCCAGCAGCTTAGCTCTGGGTAGCATCTATGGCTACACCTTC. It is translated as CASSLALGSIYGYTF.

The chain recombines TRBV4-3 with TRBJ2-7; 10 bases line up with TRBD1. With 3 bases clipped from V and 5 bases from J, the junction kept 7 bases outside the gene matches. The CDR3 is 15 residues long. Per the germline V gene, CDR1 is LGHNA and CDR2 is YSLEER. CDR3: CASSQKTGGFHEQYF. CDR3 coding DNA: TGCGCCAGCAGCCAGAAGACAGGGGGCTTCCACGAGCAGTACTTC.

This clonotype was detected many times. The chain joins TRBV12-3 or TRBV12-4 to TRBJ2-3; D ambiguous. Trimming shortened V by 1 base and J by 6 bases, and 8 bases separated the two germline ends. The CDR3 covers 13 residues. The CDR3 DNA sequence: TGTGCCAGCAGTTTAGGTGGGTCGGATACGCAGTATTTT. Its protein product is CASSLGGSDTQYF.

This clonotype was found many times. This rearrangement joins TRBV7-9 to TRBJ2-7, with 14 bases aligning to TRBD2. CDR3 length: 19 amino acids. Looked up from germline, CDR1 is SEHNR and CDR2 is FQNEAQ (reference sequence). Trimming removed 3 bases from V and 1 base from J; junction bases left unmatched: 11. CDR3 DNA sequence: TGTGCCAGCAGCTTCGGACTAGCGGGAGGCCCAGCCTCATCCTACGAGCAGTACTTC. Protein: CASSFGLAGGPASSYEQYF.

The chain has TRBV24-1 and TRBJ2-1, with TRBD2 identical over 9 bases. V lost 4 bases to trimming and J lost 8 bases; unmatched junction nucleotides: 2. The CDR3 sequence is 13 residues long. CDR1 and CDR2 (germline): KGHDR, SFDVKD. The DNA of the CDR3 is TGTGCCACCAGTGAGTGGACTAGCGATGAGCAGTTCTTC. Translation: CATSEWTSDEQFF.

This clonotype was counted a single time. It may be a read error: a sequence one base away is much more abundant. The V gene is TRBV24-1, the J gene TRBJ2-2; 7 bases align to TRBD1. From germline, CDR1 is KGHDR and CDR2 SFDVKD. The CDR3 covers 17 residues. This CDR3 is CATNDPGTVTFTGELFF. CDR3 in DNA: TGTGCCACCAATGATCCCGGGACAGTGACTTTTACCGGGGAGCTGTTTTTT.

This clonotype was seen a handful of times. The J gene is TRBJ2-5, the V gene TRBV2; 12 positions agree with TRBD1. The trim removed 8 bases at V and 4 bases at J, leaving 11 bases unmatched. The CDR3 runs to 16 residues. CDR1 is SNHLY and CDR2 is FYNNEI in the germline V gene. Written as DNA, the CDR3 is TGTGCCAGCGGTCGGGACAGGGGGCGCGCCGGAGAGACCCAGTACTTC. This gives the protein CASGRDRGRAGETQYF.

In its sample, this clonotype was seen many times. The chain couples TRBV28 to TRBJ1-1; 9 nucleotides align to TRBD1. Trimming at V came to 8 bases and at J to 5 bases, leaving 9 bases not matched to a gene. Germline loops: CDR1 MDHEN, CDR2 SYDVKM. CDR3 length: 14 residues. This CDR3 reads CASGAGTGTTEAFF. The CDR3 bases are TGTGCCAGCGGAGCCGGGACAGGGACAACTGAAGCTTTCTTT.

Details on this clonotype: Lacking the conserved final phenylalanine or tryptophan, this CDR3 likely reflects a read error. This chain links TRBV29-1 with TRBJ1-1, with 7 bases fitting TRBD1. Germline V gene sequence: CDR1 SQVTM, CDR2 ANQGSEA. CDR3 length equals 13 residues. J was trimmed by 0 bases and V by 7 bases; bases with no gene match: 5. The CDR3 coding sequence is TGCAGCGGAAACAGGGGCATGAACACTGAAGCTTTCCTT. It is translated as CSGNRGMNTEAFL.

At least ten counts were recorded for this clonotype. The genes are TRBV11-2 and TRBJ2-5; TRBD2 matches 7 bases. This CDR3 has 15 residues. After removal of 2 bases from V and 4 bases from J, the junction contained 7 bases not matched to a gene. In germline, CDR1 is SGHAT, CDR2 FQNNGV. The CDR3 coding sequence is TGTGCCAGCAGCTTAAATAGGGGCGGGAGAGAGACCCAGTACTTC. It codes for CASSLNRGGRETQYF.

CDR3 amino acids: CASSGTGSGFGYTF. As DNA, the CDR3 is TGTGCCAGCAGTGGAACCGGGAGTGGGTTTGGCTACACCTTC. This rearrangement joins TRBV25-1 to TRBJ1-2; D is unresolved. Germline-derived CDR1 and CDR2 are MGHDK and SYGVNS. Trimming pared 4 bases from V and 7 bases from J, leaving 16 bases between. This CDR3 is 14 amino acids long.

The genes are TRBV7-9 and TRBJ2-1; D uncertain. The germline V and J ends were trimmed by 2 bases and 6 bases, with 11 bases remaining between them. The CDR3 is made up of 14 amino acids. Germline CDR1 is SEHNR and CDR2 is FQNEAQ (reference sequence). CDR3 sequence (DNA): TGTGCCAGCAGCTTATCACTACTCAGCAATGAGCAGTTCTTC. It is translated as CASSLSLLSNEQFF.

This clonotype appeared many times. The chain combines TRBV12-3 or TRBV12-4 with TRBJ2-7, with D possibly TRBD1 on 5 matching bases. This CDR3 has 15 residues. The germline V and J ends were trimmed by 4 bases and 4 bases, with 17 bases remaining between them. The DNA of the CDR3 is TGTGCCAGCAGTTCCGGACACGATGGGCATTACGAGCAGTACTTC. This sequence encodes CASSSGHDGHYEQYF.

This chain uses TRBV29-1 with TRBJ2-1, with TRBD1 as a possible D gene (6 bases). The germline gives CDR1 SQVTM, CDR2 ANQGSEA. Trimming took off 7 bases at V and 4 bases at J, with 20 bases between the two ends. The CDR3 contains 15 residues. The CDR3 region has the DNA TGCAGCGCACAGGGTCAGCCCACCACTTACAATGAGCAGTTCTTC. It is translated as CSAQGQPTTYNEQFF.

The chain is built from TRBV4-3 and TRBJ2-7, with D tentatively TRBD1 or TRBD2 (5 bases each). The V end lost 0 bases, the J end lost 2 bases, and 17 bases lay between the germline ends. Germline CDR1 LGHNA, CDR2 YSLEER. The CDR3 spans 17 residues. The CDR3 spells CASSQDKGSGTAYEQYF. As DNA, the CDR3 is TGCGCCAGCAGCCAAGATAAGGGGAGTGGCACCGCCTACGAGCAGTACTTC.

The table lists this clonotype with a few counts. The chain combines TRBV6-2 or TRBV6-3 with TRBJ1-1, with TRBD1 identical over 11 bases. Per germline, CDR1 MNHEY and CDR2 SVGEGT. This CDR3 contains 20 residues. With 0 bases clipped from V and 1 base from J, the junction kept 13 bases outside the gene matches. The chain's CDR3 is CASSYSRYPGTGGQNTEAFF. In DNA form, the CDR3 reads TGTGCCAGCAGTTACTCGAGGTACCCGGGGACAGGGGGTCAGAACACTGAAGCTTTCTTT.

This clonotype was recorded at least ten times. CDR3 in DNA: TGTGCCAGCAGTAAGGACAGGAATGAAAAACTGTTTTTT. Amino acid sequence: CASSKDRNEKLFF. The chain combines TRBV2 with TRBJ1-4; the match to TRBD1 covers 7 bases. The CDR3 extends over 13 amino acids. Per the germline V gene, CDR1 is SNHLY and CDR2 is FYNNEI. With V trimmed by 5 bases and J by 5 bases, 2 bases remained unmatched.

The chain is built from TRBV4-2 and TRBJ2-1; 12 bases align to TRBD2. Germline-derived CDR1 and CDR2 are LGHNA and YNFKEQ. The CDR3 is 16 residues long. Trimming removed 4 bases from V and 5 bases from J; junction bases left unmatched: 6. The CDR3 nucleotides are TGTGCCAGCAGCCTCGAGGGACTAGCGGGTAACAATGAGCAGTTCTTC. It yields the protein CASSLEGLAGNNEQFF.

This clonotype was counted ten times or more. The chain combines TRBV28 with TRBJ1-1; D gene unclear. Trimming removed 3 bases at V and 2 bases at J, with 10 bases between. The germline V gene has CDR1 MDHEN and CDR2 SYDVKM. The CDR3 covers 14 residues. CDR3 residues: CASSLGRRNTEAFF. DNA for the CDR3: TGTGCCAGCAGTTTGGGCCGTAGAAACACTGAAGCTTTCTTT.

The CDR3 protein is CASSLISGRAADTQYF. CDR3 DNA: TGCGCCAGCAGCTTGATTAGCGGGAGGGCCGCAGATACGCAGTATTTT. The chain recombines TRBV5-1 with TRBJ2-3; TRBD2 matches 11 bases. CDR1 is SGHRS and CDR2 is YFSETQ in the germline V gene. Trimming took 1 base from V and 4 from J; bases not matched to a gene: 5. The CDR3 is 16 amino acids.

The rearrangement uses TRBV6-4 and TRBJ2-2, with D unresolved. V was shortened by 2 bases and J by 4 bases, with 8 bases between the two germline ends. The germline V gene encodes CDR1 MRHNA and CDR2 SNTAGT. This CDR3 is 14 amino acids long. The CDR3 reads CASSDIWGTGELFF. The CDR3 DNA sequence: TGTGCCAGCAGTGACATCTGGGGCACCGGGGAGCTGTTTTTT.

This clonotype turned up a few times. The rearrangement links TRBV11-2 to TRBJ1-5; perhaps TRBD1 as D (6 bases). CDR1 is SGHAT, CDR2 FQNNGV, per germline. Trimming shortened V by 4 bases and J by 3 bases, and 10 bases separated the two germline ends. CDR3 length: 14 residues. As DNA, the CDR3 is TGTGCCAGCAGCTCCCGGACAGACAATCAGCCCCAGCATTTT. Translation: CASSSRTDNQPQHF.

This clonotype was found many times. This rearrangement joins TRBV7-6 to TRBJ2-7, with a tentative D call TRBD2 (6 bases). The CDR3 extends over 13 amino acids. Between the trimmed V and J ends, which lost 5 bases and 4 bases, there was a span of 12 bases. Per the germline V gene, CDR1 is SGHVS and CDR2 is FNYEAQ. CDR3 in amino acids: CASSARLGYEQYF. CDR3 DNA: TGTGCCAGCAGCGCCCGACTAGGATACGAGCAGTACTTC.

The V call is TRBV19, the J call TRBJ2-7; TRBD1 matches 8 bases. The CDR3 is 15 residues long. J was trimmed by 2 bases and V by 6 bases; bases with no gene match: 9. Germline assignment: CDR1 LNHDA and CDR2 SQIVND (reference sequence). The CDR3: CASRDTGTGPYEQYF. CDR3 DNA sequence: TGTGCCAGTAGGGATACCGGGACAGGTCCCTACGAGCAGTACTTC.

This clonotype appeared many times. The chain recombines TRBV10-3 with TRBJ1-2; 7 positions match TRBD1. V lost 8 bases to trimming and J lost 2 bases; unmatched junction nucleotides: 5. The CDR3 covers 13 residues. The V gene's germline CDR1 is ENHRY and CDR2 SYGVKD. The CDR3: CAIGKTGNYGYTF. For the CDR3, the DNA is TGTGCCATCGGTAAGACAGGGAACTATGGCTACACCTTC.

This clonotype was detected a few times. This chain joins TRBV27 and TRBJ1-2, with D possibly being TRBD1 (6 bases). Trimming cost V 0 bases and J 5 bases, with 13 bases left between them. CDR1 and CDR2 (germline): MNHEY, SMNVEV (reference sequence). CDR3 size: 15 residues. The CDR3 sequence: CASSLSKGGFYGYTF. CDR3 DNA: TGTGCCAGCAGTTTATCGAAAGGGGGTTTTTATGGCTACACCTTC.

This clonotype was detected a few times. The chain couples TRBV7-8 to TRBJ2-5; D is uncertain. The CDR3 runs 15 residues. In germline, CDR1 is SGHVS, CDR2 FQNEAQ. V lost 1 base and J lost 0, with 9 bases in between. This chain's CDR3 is CASSLGTVYQETQYF. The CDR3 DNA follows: TGTGCCAGCAGCTTAGGAACGGTGTACCAAGAGACCCAGTACTTC. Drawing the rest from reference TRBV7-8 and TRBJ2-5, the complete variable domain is GAGVSQSPRYKVAKRGQDVALRCDPISGHVSLFWYQQALGQGPEFLTYFQNEAQLDKSGLPSDRFFAERPEGSVSTLKIQRTQQEDSAVYLCASSLGTVYQETQYFGPGTRLLVL.